This is a list of T cell receptor beta chains from one sample in a study of T cells in Graves' hyperthyroidism and ophthalmopathy. TCRdb re-derived calls from the multiplex PCR reads in MiXCR, one entry per CDR3 protein. Of about 620,000 distinct CDR3 sequences in the sample, roughly 16% are singletons; the top ten hold approximately 3.9%. What was sequenced was blood. These TCRs come from a woman younger than 45 with Graves' hyperthyroidism. Both conserved end residues are part of each CDR3. A D gene is named only where the DNA matches it firmly. Not all rows give a size; the values are once, few, many and, for expanded clones, a class.

13	TRBV7-8	TRBJ1-2	many	-	TGTGCCAGCAGCTTTACCCGAAGTAGTGGCTACACCTTC	CASSFTRSSGYTF
14	TRBV29-1	TRBJ2-3	many	TRBD2	TGCAGCGTTGATAGCGGGAGATCAACAGATACGCAGTATTTT	CSVDSGRSTDTQYF
11	TRBV7-9	TRBJ1-2	few	-	TGTGCCAGCAGCTTAGCTAATGGCTACACCTTC	CASSLANGYTF
14	TRBV7-9	TRBJ2-1	few	TRBD2	TGTGCCAGCAGCAACCTAGCGGGACCTATACGGCAGTTCTTC	CASSNLAGPIRQFF
16	TRBV18	TRBJ1-5	many	TRBD1	TGTGCCAGCTCACCGGGGGGCAGGGGGTCCGGTCAGCCCCAGCATTTT	CASSPGGRGSGQPQHF
13	TRBV4-1	TRBJ2-7	-	-	TGCGCCAGCAGCCAAGATTTTGGGGCCGAGCAGTACTTC	CASSQDFGAEQYF
17	TRBV5-6	TRBJ2-1	few	TRBD2	TGTGCCAGCAGCTTGACGATTAGCGGGAGCTCCTACAATGAGCAGTTCTTC	CASSLTISGSSYNEQFF
13	TRBV11-2	TRBJ1-4	many	-	TGTGCCAGCAGCTCGCAGGGAAGTGAAAAACTGTTTTTT	CASSSQGSEKLFF
13	TRBV25-1	TRBJ2-7	few	-	TGTGCCAGCAGTGGGTCCCCTTCCTACGAGCAGTACTTC	CASSGSPSYEQYF
16	TRBV25-1	TRBJ2-1	-	-	TGTGCCAGCAGTGAAGTTGGGGTTGGGACCTACAATGAGCAGTTCTTC	CASSEVGVGTYNEQFF
13	TRBV6-1	TRBJ1-2	many	-	TGTGCCAGCAGGAAGGGCAGGGAGTATGGCTACACCTTC	CASRKGREYGYTF
14	TRBV19	TRBJ2-7	-	TRBD1	TGTGCCAGTAGTCCACAGGGGTGGTCCTACGAGCAGTACTTC	CASSPQGWSYEQYF
16	TRBV11-1	TRBJ2-5	many	TRBD2	TGTGCCAGCAGCGACCCGGGAGGGCCGTACCAAGAGACCCAGTACTTC	CASSDPGGPYQETQYF
14	TRBV30	TRBJ1-3	-	-	TGTGCCTGGAGTGAGACGAGGGCCGGAAACACCATATATTTT	CAWSETRAGNTIYF
14	TRBV7-3	TRBJ2-3	many	TRBD2	TGTGCCAGCAGCCCCAGACTAGCGGGAGATACGCAGTATTTT	CASSPRLAGDTQYF
15	TRBV6-2/TRBV6-3	TRBJ1-2	-	TRBD1	TGTGCCAGCAGGATCGGGACAGACATTAACTATGGCTACACCTTC	CASRIGTDINYGYTF
13	TRBV5-6	TRBJ2-7	-	-	TGTGCCAGCAGCTTGATCACACCCTACGAGCAGTACTTC	CASSLITPYEQYF